This T cell receptor (beta chain) was captured in a study of tumour-infiltrating T cells in Burkitt lymphoma. On the study more broadly: The Burkitt lymphoma cohort spanned all epidemiological subtypes. Survival, overall and progression-free, tracked with productive clonality.

The table came from immunoSEQ multiplex PCR; TCRdb's copy has only in-frame clones and leaves some out. The sample has tens of thousands of clones; about a third are singletons. This clone was counted a few times. Its antigen is as yet unknown. Study results and limitations: Public clonotypes, several, appeared across numerous Burkitt lymphoma patients.

Looked up from germline, CDR1 is GTSNPN and CDR2 is SVGIG (reference sequence). The CDR3 is 14 residues long. J was trimmed by 5 bases and V by 3 bases; bases with no gene match: 4. The origin of this receptor is a human donor with Burkitt lymphoma. The rearrangement uses TRBV30 and TRBJ2-2, with TRBD1 identical over 9 bases. Sequenced sample: tumor tissue. The CDR3, as DNA: TGTGCCTGGAGCCGGGACAGGGCGACCGGGGAGCTGTTTTTT. Its translation: CAWSRDRATGELFF.